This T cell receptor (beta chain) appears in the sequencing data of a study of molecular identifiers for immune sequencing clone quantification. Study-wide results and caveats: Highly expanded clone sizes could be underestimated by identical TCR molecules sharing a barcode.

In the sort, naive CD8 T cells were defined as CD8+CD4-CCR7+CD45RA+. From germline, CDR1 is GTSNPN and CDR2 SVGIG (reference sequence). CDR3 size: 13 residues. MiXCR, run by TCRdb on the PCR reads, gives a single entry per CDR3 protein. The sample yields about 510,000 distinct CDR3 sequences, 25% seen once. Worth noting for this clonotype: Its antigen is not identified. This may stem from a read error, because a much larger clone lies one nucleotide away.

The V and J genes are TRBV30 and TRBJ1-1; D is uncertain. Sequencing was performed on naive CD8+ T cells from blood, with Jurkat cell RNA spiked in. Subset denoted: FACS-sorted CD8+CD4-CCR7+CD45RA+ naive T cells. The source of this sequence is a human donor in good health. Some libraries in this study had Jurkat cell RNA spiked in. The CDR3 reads CARSAQPTQEAFF. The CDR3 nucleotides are TGTGCCAGGAGTGCCCAACCGACCCAAGAAGCTTTCTTT.